This TCR beta chain is from a study of shared clonotypes between healthy human individuals. Only CD45RO-negative cells positively selected for CCR7 counted as naive CD8 cells, so terminally differentiated effector memory CD45RA+ cells were excluded. Notes on this clone: Its specificity is not known.

The study's findings and limits: Some naive CD4 clonotypes, 4% to 6%, turned up in common across a few donors.

Source study methods: There were no quality scores in the junction-only immunoSEQ sequences, so filtering differed. Method: immunoSEQ multiplex PCR; TCRdb's copy keeps in-frame clones and lacks some. Clonal size and the V and J genes are those of that table, whereas D and trimming came from the DNA. The repertoire consists of about 2,200,000 clones, with around 93% occurring once and the leading ten covering 1.5% to 2%. This CDR3 comprises 13 residues. V was pared by 1 base and J by 4 bases, with 7 bases between. CDR1 LGHNA and CDR2 YNFKEQ come from the germline V gene. This chain uses TRBV4-2 with TRBJ2-5; D unclear. This TCR derives from a man aged 18 to 30 in good health. Some clones in this sample may be carry-over from other donors' samples. Sequencing input: naive CD8+ T cells from PBMCs. CDR3 sequence reads: CASSQGRAETQYF. The CDR3 DNA is TGTGCCAGCAGCCAAGGGCGCGCAGAGACCCAGTACTTC.